Reported below is one TCR beta chain. No antigen is known for it. The record originates from a study of shared clonotypes between healthy human individuals. In the study overall: The composition of the donors was a couple of women and a few men aged 18 to 49. General study findings and limits: Incompleteness in sorted-subset sequencing, despite large depth, was shown by rarefaction.

Terminally differentiated effector memory CD45RA+ cells were excluded from the naive CD8 cells, which were CD45RO-negative and positively selected for CCR7. Free of recent acute infections or vaccinations, the donors were healthy HIV-negative adults. V was trimmed by 5 bases and J by 1 base, leaving 11 bases between them. This CDR3 region has 14 residues. Germline values: CDR1 MDHEN, CDR2 SYDVKM. The study ran the assay at deep level. Clones were sequenced by immunoSEQ multiplex PCR, and TCRdb holds only the in-frame ones, with some missing. The data hold under 700,000 clones, with 85% to 95% observed a single time.

The sequenced sample consisted of naive CD8+ T cells sorted from blood. The sequence derives from a woman aged 25 to 39 in good health. V is TRBV28 and J is TRBJ2-5; maybe TRBD1 (6 bases). The CDR3 DNA sequence: TGTGCCAGCAGTCCAGGGACACTCCAAGAGACCCAGTACTTC. This gives the protein CASSPGTLQETQYF. Full variable domain (missing parts from reference TRBV28 and TRBJ2-5): DVKVTQSSRYLVKRTGEKVFLECVQDMDHENMFWYRQDPGLGLRLIYFSYDVKMKEKGDIPEGYSVSREKKERFSLILESASTNQTSMYLCASSPGTLQETQYFGPGTRLLVL.